This TCR beta chain was identified during a study of control samples from healthy donors and cancer patients. V was shortened by 1 base and J by 5 bases, with 13 bases between the two germline ends. This CDR3 is 15 amino acids long. CDR1 is SEHNR, CDR2 FQNEAQ, per germline (reference sequence). Using immunoSEQ multiplex PCR, the repertoire was profiled, and TCRdb retains in-frame clones only, with some absent. Among some 150,000 clones, more than 80% were seen once, and the ten largest hold 5.5% to 9%. Source material: blood. This TCR was sampled from a man between 18 and 29 years old in good health. The chain is built from TRBV7-9 and TRBJ2-3; no reliable D call. The CDR3 DNA is TGTGCCAGCAGCTTAGGAACCGGGTCTCTAGATACGCAGTATTTT. Protein: CASSLGTGSLDTQYF.